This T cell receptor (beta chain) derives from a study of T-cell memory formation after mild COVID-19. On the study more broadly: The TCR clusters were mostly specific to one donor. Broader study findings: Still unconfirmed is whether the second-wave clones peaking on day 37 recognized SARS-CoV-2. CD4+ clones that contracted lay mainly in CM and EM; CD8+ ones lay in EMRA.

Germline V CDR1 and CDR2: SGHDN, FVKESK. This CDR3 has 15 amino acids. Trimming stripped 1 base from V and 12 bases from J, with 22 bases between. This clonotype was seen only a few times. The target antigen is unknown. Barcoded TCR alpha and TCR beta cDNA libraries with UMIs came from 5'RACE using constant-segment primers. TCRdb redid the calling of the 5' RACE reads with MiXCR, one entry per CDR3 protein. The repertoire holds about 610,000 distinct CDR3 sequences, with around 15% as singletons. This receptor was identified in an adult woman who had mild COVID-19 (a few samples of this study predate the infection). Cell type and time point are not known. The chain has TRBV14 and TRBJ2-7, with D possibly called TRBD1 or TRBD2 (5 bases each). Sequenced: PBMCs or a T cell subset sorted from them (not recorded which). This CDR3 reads CASSQVEGRAATLYF. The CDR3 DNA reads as TGTGCCAGCAGCCAAGTAGAGGGACGAGCCGCCACGTTGTACTTC. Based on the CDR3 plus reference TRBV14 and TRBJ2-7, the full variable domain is EAGVTQFPSHSVIEKGQTVTLRCDPISGHDNLYWYRRVMGKEIKFLLHFVKESKQDESGMPNNRFLAERTGGTYSTLKVQPAELEDSGVYFCASSQVEGRAATLYFGPGTRLTVT.